This record concerns one T cell receptor (beta chain) sequence. The antigen is undetermined. The data are from a study of OX40 agonist ivuxolimab in advanced cancers. Across the whole study: In three patients, partial responses were observed, one with hepatocellular carcinoma and two with cutaneous melanoma. Study outcomes and limitations: Dose levels from 0.1 to 3.0 mg/kg saw CD4+ and CD8+ blood T cells expand clonally by week 6.

Sequencing was performed with immunoSEQ multiplex PCR; in TCRdb, only in-frame clones are kept and a portion is missing. The table has around 52,000 clones, 75% to 85% seen once; the top ten hold roughly 3.2%. Germline CDR1 reads SNHLY; CDR2 reads FYNNEI. The CDR3 loop spans 14 amino acids. With 6 bases removed from V and 8 bases from J, the gap between germline ends came to 17 bases. J is TRBJ2-1 and V is TRBV2, with D maybe TRBD1 (7 bases). The specimen comprised CD4+ or CD8+ T cells sorted from blood, sampled in a trial of the OX40 agonist ivuxolimab. The source of this sequence is an adult with an advanced solid tumor such as melanoma, head and neck, liver or kidney cancer. The CDR3 sequence is CASRGQGGRDEQFF. CDR3 sequence (DNA): TGTGCCAGCAGGGGCCAGGGGGGCCGAGATGAGCAGTTCTTC.